This TCR beta chain stems from a study of cytomegalovirus exposure and HLA in healthy donors. Study-level findings and limits: High sensitivity and specificity were reportedly achieved when the classifier diagnosed cytomegalovirus status.

On this clone itself: Its antigen is unknown.

The CDR3 spans 15 residues. CDR1 and CDR2 (germline): LNHDA, SQIVND (reference sequence). V lost 5 bases and J lost 3, with 17 bases in between. 60 Vbeta and 13 Jbeta primers were used in PCR. TCRdb's table, derived via immunoSEQ multiplex PCR, lists solely in-frame clones and lacks some. Here the sample spans 150,000 or so clones, about 85% being singletons. Sample: PBMCs. The chain has TRBV19 and TRBJ2-7, with D possibly matching TRBD1 (6 bases). The clonotype comes from a man aged 18 to 29 in good health and CMV-seronegative. The CDR3 is CASSAPGDHGYEQYF. In DNA form, the CDR3 reads TGTGCCAGTAGTGCCCCAGGGGATCATGGCTACGAGCAGTACTTC.